This T cell receptor (beta chain) came from a study of T-cell reconstitution after alpha-beta-depleted transplantation in children. The table lists this clonotype with many counts. Its specificity is not known. Study-wide results and limits: Some patients' high day-60 TCRbeta diversity was traced to surviving recipient T cells and thymic progenitors. By one year post-transplant, T-cell counts and diversity largely arose from T cells that were newly produced. Reported findings indicate that, about two months after transplant, alpha-beta T cells came from several hundred expanded clones, which were derived from non-depleted graft cells.

Germline CDR1 reads SGHTA; CDR2 reads FQGNSA. The V end was cut by 3 bases, the J end by 2 bases, with 8 bases between. This CDR3 region has 13 residues. The library targeted TCRbeta and was prepared with unique molecular identifiers. TCRdb re-derived calls from the PCR reads in MiXCR, one entry per CDR3 protein. There are fewer than 400,000 distinct CDR3 sequences in the sample; around 25% occur only once, and 9.5% to 12% lies in the top ten. The J gene is TRBJ2-7, the V gene TRBV7-2, with a possible D match to TRBD1 (5 bases). This sequence was found in a male patient under 18 who had a stem cell transplant for acute lymphoblastic leukemia, so the T cells may come from the graft donor. Specimen: PBMCs, mostly from graft donor cells, collected 180 days after TCRalphabeta/CD19-depleted stem cell transplant. CDR3 in amino acids: CASSFRVPYEQYF. As DNA, the CDR3 is TGTGCCAGCAGCTTCAGGGTACCCTACGAGCAGTACTTC. The full variable domain, its missing parts supplied by reference TRBV7-2 and TRBJ2-7, is GAGVSQSPSNKVTEKGKDVELRCDPISGHTALYWYRQSLGQGLEFLIYFQGNSAPDKSGLPSDRFSAERTGGSVSTLTIQRTQQEDSAVYLCASSFRVPYEQYFGPGTRLTVT.